This T cell receptor beta chain was identified during a study of type 1 regulatory T cells. As for the study in general: This in vitro CD4 product, T-allo10, is enriched for Tr1 cells and alloantigen-specific.

MiXCR was run by TCRdb on the reads, yielding one entry per CDR3 protein. The data show approximately 90,000 distinct CDR3 sequences, roughly a third seen once. The CDR3 is 12 amino acids. Per the germline V gene, CDR1 is MNHNS and CDR2 is SASEGT. Trimming left V 3 bases short and J 5 bases short, with 6 bases between. The rearrangement links TRBV6-1 to TRBJ2-3; D not resolved. Sequenced input: CD4+ T cells, either the whole sample or a sorted fraction (not recorded which). The TCR originated in a human donor in good health. CDR3 sequence (DNA): TGTGCCAGCAGTGAGGTTTTAGATACGCAGTATTTT. Amino acid sequence: CASSEVLDTQYF.